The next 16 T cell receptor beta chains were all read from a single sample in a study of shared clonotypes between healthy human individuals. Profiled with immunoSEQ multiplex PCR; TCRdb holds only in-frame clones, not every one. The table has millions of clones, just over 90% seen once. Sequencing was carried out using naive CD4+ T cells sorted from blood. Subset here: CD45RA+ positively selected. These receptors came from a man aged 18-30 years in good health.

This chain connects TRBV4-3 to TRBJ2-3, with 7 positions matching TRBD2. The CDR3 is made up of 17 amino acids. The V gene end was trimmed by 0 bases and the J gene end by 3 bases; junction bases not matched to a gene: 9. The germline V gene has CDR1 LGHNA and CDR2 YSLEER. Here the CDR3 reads CASSQETGGSLTDTQYF. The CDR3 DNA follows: TGCGCCAGCAGCCAAGAAACTGGCGGGAGCCTGACAGATACGCAGTATTTT.

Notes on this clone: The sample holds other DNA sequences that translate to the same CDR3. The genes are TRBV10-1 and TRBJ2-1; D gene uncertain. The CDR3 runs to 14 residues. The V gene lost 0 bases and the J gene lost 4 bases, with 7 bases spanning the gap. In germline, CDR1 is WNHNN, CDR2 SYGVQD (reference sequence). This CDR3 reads CASSESTGYNEQFF. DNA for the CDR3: TGCGCCAGCAGTGAGTCAACCGGGTACAATGAGCAGTTCTTC.

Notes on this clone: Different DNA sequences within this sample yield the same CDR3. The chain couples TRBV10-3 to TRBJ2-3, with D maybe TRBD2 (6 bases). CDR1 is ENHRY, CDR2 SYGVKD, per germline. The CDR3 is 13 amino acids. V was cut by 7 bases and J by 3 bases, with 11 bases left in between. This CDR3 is CAITGTGTDTQYF. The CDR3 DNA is TGTGCCATCACAGGGACTGGGACAGATACGCAGTATTTT.

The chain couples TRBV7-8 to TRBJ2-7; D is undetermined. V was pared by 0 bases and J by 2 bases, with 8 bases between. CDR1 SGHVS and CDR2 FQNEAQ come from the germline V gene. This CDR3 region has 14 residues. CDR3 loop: CASSLAGSAYEQYF. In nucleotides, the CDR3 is TGTGCCAGCAGCTTAGCCGGGTCAGCCTACGAGCAGTACTTC.

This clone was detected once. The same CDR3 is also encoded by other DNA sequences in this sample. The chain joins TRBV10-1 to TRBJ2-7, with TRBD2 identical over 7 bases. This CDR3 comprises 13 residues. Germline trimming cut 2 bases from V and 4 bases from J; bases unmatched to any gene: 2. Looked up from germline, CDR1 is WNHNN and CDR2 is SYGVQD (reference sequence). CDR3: CASSESGDYEQYF. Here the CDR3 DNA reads TGCGCCAGCAGTGAGAGCGGGGATTACGAGCAGTACTTC.

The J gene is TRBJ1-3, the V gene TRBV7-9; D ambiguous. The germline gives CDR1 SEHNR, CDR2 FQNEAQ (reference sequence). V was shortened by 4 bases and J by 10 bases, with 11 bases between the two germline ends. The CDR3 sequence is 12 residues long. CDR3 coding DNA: TGTGCCAGCAGCTGGGCAGATACAACCATATATTTT. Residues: CASSWADTTIYF.

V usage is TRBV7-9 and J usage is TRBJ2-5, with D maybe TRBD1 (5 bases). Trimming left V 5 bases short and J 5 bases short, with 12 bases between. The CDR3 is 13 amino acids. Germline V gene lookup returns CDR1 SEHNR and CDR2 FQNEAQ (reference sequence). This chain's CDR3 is CASSVDGAETQYF. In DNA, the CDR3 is TGTGCCAGCAGCGTGGATGGGGCGGAGACCCAGTACTTC.

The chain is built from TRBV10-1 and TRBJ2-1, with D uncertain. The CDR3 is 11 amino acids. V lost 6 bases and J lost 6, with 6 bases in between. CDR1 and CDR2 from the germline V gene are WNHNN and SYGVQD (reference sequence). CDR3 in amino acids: CASSPPNEQFF. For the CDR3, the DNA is TGCGCCAGCAGCCCGCCCAATGAGCAGTTCTTC.

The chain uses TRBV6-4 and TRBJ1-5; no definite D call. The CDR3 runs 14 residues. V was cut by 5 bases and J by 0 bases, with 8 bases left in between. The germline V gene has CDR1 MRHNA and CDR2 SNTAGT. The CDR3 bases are TGTGCCAGCAGTCCGGGTCATAGCAATCAGCCCCAGCATTTT. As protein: CASSPGHSNQPQHF.

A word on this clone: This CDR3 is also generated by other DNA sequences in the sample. The CDR3 loop reads CASSTGQGYEQYF. The CDR3 nucleotides read TGTGCCAGCAGCACCGGACAGGGCTACGAGCAGTACTTC. This sequence joins TRBV7-3 and TRBJ2-7; TRBD1 agrees at 8 bases. There are 13 residues in the CDR3. Germline V lookup: CDR1 SGHTA, CDR2 FQGTGA. J gave up 3 bases and V 5 bases, and 3 bases lay outside the gene matches.

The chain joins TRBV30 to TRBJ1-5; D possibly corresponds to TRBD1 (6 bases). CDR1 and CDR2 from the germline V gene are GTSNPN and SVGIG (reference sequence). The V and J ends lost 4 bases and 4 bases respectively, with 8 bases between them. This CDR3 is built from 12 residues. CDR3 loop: CAWNTGNQPQHF. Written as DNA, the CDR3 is TGTGCCTGGAACACAGGGAATCAGCCCCAGCATTTT.

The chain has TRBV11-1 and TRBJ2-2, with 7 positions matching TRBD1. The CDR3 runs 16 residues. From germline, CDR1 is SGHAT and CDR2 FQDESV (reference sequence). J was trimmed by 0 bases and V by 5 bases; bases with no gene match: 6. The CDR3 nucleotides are TGTGCCAGCAGCCGGACAGGACCGACGAACACCGGGGAGCTGTTTTTT. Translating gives CASSRTGPTNTGELFF.

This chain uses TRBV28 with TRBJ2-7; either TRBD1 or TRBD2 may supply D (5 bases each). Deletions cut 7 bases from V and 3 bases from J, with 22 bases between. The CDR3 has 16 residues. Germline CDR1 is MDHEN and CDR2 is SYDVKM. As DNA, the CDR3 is TGTGCCAGCACTACATCCGGGACCCCCACGGGCTACGAGCAGTACTTC. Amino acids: CASTTSGTPTGYEQYF.

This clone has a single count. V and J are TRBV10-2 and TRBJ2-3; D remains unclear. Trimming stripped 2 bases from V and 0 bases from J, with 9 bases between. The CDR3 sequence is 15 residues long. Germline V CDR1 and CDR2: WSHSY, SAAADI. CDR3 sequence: CASSERADSTDTQYF. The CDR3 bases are TGCGCCAGCAGTGAGAGGGCGGACAGCACAGATACGCAGTATTTT.

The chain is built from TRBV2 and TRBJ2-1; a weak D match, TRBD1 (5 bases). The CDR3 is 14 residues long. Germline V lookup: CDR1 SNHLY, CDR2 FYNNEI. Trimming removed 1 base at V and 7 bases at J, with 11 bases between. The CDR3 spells CASSEDRWTNEQFF. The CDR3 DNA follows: TGTGCCAGCAGTGAAGACAGGTGGACGAATGAGCAGTTCTTC.

For the CDR3, the DNA is TGTGCCAGCAGTTCGTGGCAAAACTACAATGAGCAGTTCTTC. Translated: CASSSWQNYNEQFF. The genes are TRBV6-5 and TRBJ2-1; D gene uncertain. Germline CDR1 is MNHEY and CDR2 is SVGAGI. This CDR3 has 14 residues. Trimming removed 4 bases from V and 3 bases from J, with 10 bases in between.